This T cell receptor beta chain originates from a study of blood T cells in healthy people across ages. Combining a sample-barcoded 5' primer with a J-beta primer mix, a second PCR ran for about 7 to 11 cycles. TCRdb processed the 5' RACE reads anew with MiXCR; each CDR3 protein has one entry. This sample has just under 900,000 distinct CDR3 sequences, with around 28% found just once. CDR3 size: 13 residues. Germline V gives CDR1 SGHTA, CDR2 FQGNSA. The V end lost 5 bases, the J end lost 8 bases, and 15 bases lay between the germline ends. The receptor was isolated from a woman older than 75 in good health. Sequencing was done on a sample of blood. J is TRBJ1-1 and V is TRBV7-2; D call uncertain. CDR3 coding DNA: TGTGCCAGCAGCCATAGAGGGTATTACGAAGCTTTCTTT. Translation: CASSHRGYYEAFF.